The 13 T cell receptor beta chains in this list originate from one sample, sequenced in a study of T cells in Graves' hyperthyroidism and ophthalmopathy. RNA transcripts served as the template for amplifying TCR beta CDR3 regions. HTBI primers drove first-round RT-PCR of the TCR CDR3. TCRdb independently ran MiXCR on the multiplex PCR reads; one entry per CDR3 protein. There are 300,000 or so distinct CDR3 sequences in the sample; around 20% occur only once, and about 50% lies in the top ten. Sequencing used blood. The receptors were gathered from a woman aged 45-65 years with Graves' hyperthyroidism.

The genes are TRBV5-1 and TRBJ2-1, with 7 bases that match TRBD1. Germline V gives CDR1 SGHRS, CDR2 YFSETQ. The CDR3 spans 16 residues. The ends lost 4 bases at V and 2 bases at J; junction bases unmatched: 9. CDR3 sequence: CASSQGTTGTYNEQFF. As DNA, the CDR3 is TGCGCCAGCAGCCAAGGCACGACAGGGACCTACAATGAGCAGTTCTTC.

This clonotype was counted ten times or more. The chain combines TRBV3-1 with TRBJ1-1, with D unresolved. Germline lookup yields CDR1 LGHDT and CDR2 YNNKEL (reference sequence). V dropped 0 bases and J dropped 11 bases, with 10 bases sitting between them. The CDR3 is 12 residues long. DNA for the CDR3: TGTGCCAGCAGCCAAGATGGAGTGTATGCTTTCTTT. This translates into CASSQDGVYAFF.

CDR3 in amino acids: CASSLKGGAYNEQFF. The CDR3 DNA sequence: TGTGCCAGCAGTTTAAAGGGGGGAGCCTACAATGAGCAGTTCTTC. V gene TRBV27 combines with J gene TRBJ2-1; D could derive from TRBD1 or TRBD2 (6 bases each). The CDR3 totals 15 residues. Trimming left V 2 bases short and J 2 bases short, with 10 bases between. The germline V gene has CDR1 MNHEY and CDR2 SMNVEV (reference sequence).

This clonotype was counted ten times or more. The chain joins TRBV7-9 to TRBJ2-1; 8 bases agree with TRBD2. The CDR3 extends over 17 amino acids. Trimming took 5 bases from V and 5 from J; bases not matched to a gene: 14. Per the germline V gene, CDR1 is SEHNR and CDR2 is FQNEAQ (reference sequence). The CDR3 region is CASSPPLGGASDNEQFF. The CDR3 bases are TGTGCCAGCAGCCCCCCTCTCGGGGGGGCGTCGGACAATGAGCAGTTCTTC. Full variable domain (missing parts from reference TRBV7-9 and TRBJ2-1): DTGVSQNPRHKITKRGQNVTFRCDPISEHNRLYWYRQTLGQGPEFLTYFQNEAQLEKSRLLSDRFSAERPKGSFSTLEIQRTEQGDSAMYLCASSPPLGGASDNEQFFGPGTRLTVL.

This clonotype was counted ten times or more. The chain has TRBV5-1 and TRBJ2-7; D is unclear. The CDR3 has 15 residues. Trimming took off 1 base at V and 0 bases at J, with 11 bases between the two ends. The germline V gene encodes CDR1 SGHRS and CDR2 YFSETQ. The CDR3, as DNA: TGCGCCAGCAGCTTGTGGGCAGAGAGCTCCTACGAGCAGTACTTC. Its translation is CASSLWAESSYEQYF.

This clonotype was observed many times. This rearrangement joins TRBV2 to TRBJ1-6; D possibly corresponds to TRBD1 (6 bases). The CDR3 spans 15 residues. Germline CDR1 is SNHLY and CDR2 is FYNNEI. Trimming took off 8 bases at V and 7 bases at J, with 18 bases between the two ends. The CDR3 nucleotides are TGTGCCAGCGGGACCAGTAGGCAGGGGAATTCACCCCTCCACTTT. This gives the protein CASGTSRQGNSPLHF. The full variable domain, completed using reference TRBV2 and TRBJ1-6, is EPEVTQTPSHQVTQMGQEVILRCVPISNHLYFYWYRQILGQKVEFLVSFYNNEISEKSEIFDDQFSVERPDGSNFTLKIRSTKLEDSAMYFCASGTSRQGNSPLHFGNGTRLTVT.

About this clonotype: This may be a read error, as it is one base from a much larger clone. The chain couples TRBV2 to TRBJ1-2; D is perhaps TRBD1 (5 bases). The germline V gene has CDR1 SNHLY and CDR2 FYNNEI. This CDR3 region has 14 residues. The DNA of the CDR3 is TGTGCCAGCACCTATAATCCGGGACGGTCTGGCTACGCCTTC. Translating gives CASTYNPGRSGYAF.

The J gene is TRBJ2-3, the V gene TRBV20-1, with TRBD2 matching 15 bases. The CDR3 loop spans 20 amino acids. CDR1 is DFQATT, CDR2 SNEGSKA, per germline (reference sequence). The V segment lost 0 bases and the J segment 2 bases; nucleotides outside the gene matches: 12. CDR3: CSARDGDRGTSGGPTDTQYF. Written as DNA, the CDR3 is TGCAGTGCTAGAGATGGGGACAGGGGGACTAGCGGGGGGCCCACAGATACGCAGTATTTT.

In this sample, this clonotype turned up many times. This chain links TRBV7-9 with TRBJ1-1; D perhaps matches TRBD1 (5 bases). V was cut by 6 bases and J by 1 base, with 12 bases left in between. The CDR3 is made up of 14 amino acids. Per the germline V gene, CDR1 is SEHNR and CDR2 is FQNEAQ (reference sequence). The CDR3 DNA follows: TGTGCCAGCAGGACCGGGACGACGAACACTGAAGCTTTCTTT. Its protein product is CASRTGTTNTEAFF.

J is TRBJ2-1 and V is TRBV7-2, with 7 bases identical to TRBD1. This CDR3 has 13 amino acids. V gave up 4 bases and J gave up 11 bases; unmatched junction bases: 8. Germline assignment: CDR1 SGHTA and CDR2 FQGNSA. CDR3 coding DNA: TGTGCCAGCAGCTCAAGTCAGACAGGGAAGCAGTTCTTC. Protein sequence: CASSSSQTGKQFF. Together with reference TRBV7-2 and TRBJ2-1, the CDR3 gives the full variable domain: GAGVSQSPSNKVTEKGKDVELRCDPISGHTALYWYRQSLGQGLEFLIYFQGNSAPDKSGLPSDRFSAERTGGSVSTLTIQRTQQEDSAVYLCASSSSQTGKQFFGPGTRLTVL.

The table lists this clonotype with many counts. This rearrangement joins TRBV28 to TRBJ2-3, with no clear D. The CDR3 extends over 12 amino acids. The germline V gene encodes CDR1 MDHEN and CDR2 SYDVKM. V lost 6 bases and J lost 6, with 10 bases in between. The CDR3 region is CASSLSGDTQYF. The DNA of the CDR3 is TGTGCCAGCAGCTTAAGTGGCGATACGCAGTATTTT.

This clonotype occurred many times. V usage is TRBV2 and J usage is TRBJ2-2, with 9 positions matching TRBD1. Germline CDR1 and CDR2: SNHLY and FYNNEI. The CDR3 covers 14 residues. V lost 5 bases and J lost 6; bases outside the gene matches: 4. DNA for the CDR3: TGTGCCAGCAGTAACCGACAGGGGGCCGGGGAGCTGTTTTTT. Protein product: CASSNRQGAGELFF.

CDR3 nucleotide sequence: TGCGCCAGCAGCTCAACGGGGGGCGGTACCTACGAGCAGTACTTC. Translation: CASSSTGGGTYEQYF. The chain employs TRBV5-1 and TRBJ2-7; D perhaps matches TRBD2 (7 bases). V was shortened by 3 bases and J by 2 bases, with 15 bases between the two germline ends. The CDR3 is made up of 15 amino acids. Germline V CDR1 and CDR2: SGHRS, YFSETQ.